This paragraph covers one TCR beta chain sequence. What antigen it recognizes has not been identified. No much larger clone exists at a distance of one base, and base qualities are not known. Patients with autoimmune disease history or receiving systemic immunosuppression were excluded from the trial. Peripheral blood for TCR sequencing was collected from all dose cohorts at baseline, on cycle 4 day 1, and on cycle 7 day 1. Samples were obtained from an open-label, multicenter, first-in-human phase I dose-escalation trial of ivuxolimab. Adults with locally advanced or metastatic melanoma, renal cell, hepatocellular, or head and neck squamous cell carcinoma were enrolled in the trial. CD4+ and CD8+ T cells were sorted separately from peripheral blood before TCR sequencing. CDR1 and CDR2, per the germline V gene (reference sequence), are MNHNY and SVGAGI. The junction shows trimming of 5 bases on V and 5 bases on J, and the gene matches do not reach 7 bases of it. The CDR3 has 15 amino acids, counting the end cysteine and phenylalanine. Only the CDR3 region is kept as DNA, spanning 45 bases read in frame from base 1.

This record comes from a study of OX40 agonist ivuxolimab in advanced cancers. Study-level background: Ivuxolimab was a fully human IgG2 agonistic monoclonal antibody targeting the costimulatory receptor OX40 (CD134). Intravenous ivuxolimab was administered to patients every 2 weeks at six dose levels: 0.01, 0.1, 0.3, 1.5, 3 and 10 mg/kg. Of the roughly 51 patients in dose escalation, about 20 had hepatocellular carcinoma, approximately 15 had melanoma, 9 had renal cell carcinoma and 9 had head and neck cancer. The dose-escalation cohort was about 87% male with a mean age of approximately 60 years, ranging from 23 to 79. Prior anti-PD-1, anti-PD-L1 or anti-CTLA-4 therapy was permitted, and checkpoint inhibitors had been received by about 36% of dose-escalation patients. Partial responses were achieved by three dose-escalation patients, of whom one had hepatocellular carcinoma and two had cutaneous melanoma. The point of sequencing TCRbeta in the periphery was to test whether ivuxolimab changed TCR sequence diversity and drove clonal T-cell expansion. The paper describes the monotherapy dose-escalation part (N = 52 patients) of the phase I trial of ivuxolimab.

For sequencing of the TCRbeta CDR3 region, genomic DNA was extracted from the sorted cells. The immunoSEQ Assay was used to sequence the TCRbeta CDR3 regions. Sourced from immuneACCESS, this table was stored by TCRdb with only in-frame sequences that have V and J called. A share of the clones is absent; for the studies checked, an unresolved V gene accounts for under half, and the remainder has no known explanation. The sample yields over 10,000 clones; about 87% were counted once. The ten most abundant clones make up 24% of the sample. Overall study outcomes, separate from this receptor: Low levels of normalized T-cell clonal expansion were also seen in some patients who did not respond. In partial responders in the 0.1-3.0 mg/kg groups, normalized peripheral clonal expansion was found to be among the lowest, especially among CD8+ T cells. After ivuxolimab, CD8+ T cells had more expanded clones than CD4+ T cells on average. At doses from 0.1 to 3.0 mg/kg, clonal expansion was seen in both CD4+ and CD8+ blood T cells between baseline and week 6. Antigen specificity was not determined for the clonally expanded peripheral T cells.

The chain was built from TRBV6-6 and TRBJ2-5; 11 nucleotides in the junction match TRBD1. The source is an adult with an advanced solid tumor such as melanoma, head and neck, liver or kidney cancer. The sample was CD4+ or CD8+ T cells sorted from blood, taken in a trial of the OX40 agonist ivuxolimab. DNA sequence: TGTGCCAGCAGTCCATGGACAGGGGGCTTTGAGACCCAGTACTTC. Its protein product is CASSPWTGGFETQYF.